Each of the 2 T cell receptor beta chains below was sequenced from the same sample in a study of monozygotic twins with inflammatory bowel disease (dated by TCRdb to the late 2010s). Libraries came from 5' RACE. TCRdb shows the sequencer as Illumina HiSeq 2500. Reprocessed by TCRdb, the reads give a single entry per CDR3 protein sequence, without DNA. The table of this sample itemizes more than 350,000 distinct CDR3 sequences. Jointly, the top ten make up 2.4% of the sample. Specimen: blood. All receptors come from a human donor with ulcerative colitis or Crohn's disease, or a healthy co-twin of an affected twin (not recorded which).

The chain recombines TRBV14 with TRBJ1-1; without DNA, the TCRdb call of TRBD1 cannot be checked. Germline V lookup: CDR1 SGHDN, CDR2 FVKESK. The CDR3 contains 15 residues. The CDR3 protein is CASSQQGQGKTEAFF.

The gene calls are TRBV20-1 and TRBJ1-1. CDR1 is DFQATT, CDR2 SNEGSKA, per germline (reference sequence). The CDR3 has 13 amino acids. CDR3: CSANKNQRPEAFF.